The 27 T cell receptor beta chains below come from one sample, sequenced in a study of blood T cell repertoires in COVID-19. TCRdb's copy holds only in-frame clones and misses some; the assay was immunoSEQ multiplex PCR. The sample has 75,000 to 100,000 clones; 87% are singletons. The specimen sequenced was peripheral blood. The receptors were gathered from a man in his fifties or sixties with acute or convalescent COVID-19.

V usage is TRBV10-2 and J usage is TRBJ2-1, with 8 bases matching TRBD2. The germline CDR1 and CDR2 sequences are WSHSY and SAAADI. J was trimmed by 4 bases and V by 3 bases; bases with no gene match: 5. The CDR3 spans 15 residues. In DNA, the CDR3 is TGCGCCAGCAGTGAAGGGCGGGGGGCTTACAATGAGCAGTTCTTC. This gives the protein CASSEGRGAYNEQFF.

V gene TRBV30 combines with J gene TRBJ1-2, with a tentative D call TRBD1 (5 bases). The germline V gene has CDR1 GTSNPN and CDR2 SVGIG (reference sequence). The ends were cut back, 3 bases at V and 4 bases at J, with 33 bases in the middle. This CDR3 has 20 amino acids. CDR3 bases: TGTGCCTGGAGCTCTTACCACCCCCAGGGTGGAGTAAAGGCCACCTATGGCTACACCTTC. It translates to CAWSSYHPQGGVKATYGYTF.

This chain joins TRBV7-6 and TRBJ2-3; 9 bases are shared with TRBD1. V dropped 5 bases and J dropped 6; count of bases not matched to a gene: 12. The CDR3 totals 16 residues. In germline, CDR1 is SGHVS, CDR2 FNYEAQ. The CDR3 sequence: CASSPRLPGTGDTQYF. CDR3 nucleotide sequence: TGTGCCAGCAGCCCTCGCCTGCCGGGGACAGGGGATACGCAGTATTTT.

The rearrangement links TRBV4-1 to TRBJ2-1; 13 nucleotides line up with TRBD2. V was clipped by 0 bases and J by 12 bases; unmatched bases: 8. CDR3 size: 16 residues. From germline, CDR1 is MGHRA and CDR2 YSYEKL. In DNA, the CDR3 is TGCGCCAGCAGCCAAGACCGGACTAGCGGGGGATTGGTGCAGTTCTTC. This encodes CASSQDRTSGGLVQFF.

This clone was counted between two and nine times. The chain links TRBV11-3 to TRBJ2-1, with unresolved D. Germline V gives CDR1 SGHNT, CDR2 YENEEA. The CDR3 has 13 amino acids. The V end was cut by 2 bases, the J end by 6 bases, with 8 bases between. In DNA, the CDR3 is TGTGCCAGCAGCTTAAACTCTGCCAATGAGCAGTTCTTC. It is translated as CASSLNSANEQFF. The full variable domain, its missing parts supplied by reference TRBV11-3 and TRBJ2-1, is EAGVVQSPRYKIIEKKQPVAFWCNPISGHNTLYWYLQNLGQGPELLIRYENEEAVDDSQLPKDRFSAERLKGVDSTLKIQPAELGDSAVYLCASSLNSANEQFFGPGTRLTVL.

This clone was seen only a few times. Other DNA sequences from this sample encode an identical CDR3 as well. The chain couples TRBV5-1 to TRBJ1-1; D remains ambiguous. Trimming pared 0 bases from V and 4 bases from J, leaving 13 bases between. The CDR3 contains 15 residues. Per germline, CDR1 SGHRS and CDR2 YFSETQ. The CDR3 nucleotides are TGCGCCAGCAGCTTGGATGGAGGGAAGGGCACTGAAGCTTTCTTT. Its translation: CASSLDGGKGTEAFF.

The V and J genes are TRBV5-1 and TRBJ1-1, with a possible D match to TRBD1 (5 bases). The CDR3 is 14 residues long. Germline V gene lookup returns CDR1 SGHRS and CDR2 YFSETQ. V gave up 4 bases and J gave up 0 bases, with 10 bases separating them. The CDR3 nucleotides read TGCGCCAGCAGCCAAGACAGAATGAACACTGAAGCTTTCTTT. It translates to CASSQDRMNTEAFF.

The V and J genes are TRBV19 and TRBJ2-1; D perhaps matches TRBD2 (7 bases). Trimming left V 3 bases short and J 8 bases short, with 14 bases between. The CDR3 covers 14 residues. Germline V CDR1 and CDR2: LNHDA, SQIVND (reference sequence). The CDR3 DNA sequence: TGTGCCAGTAGTATTACGCGAGGGGGGGATGAGCAGTTCTTC. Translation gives CASSITRGGDEQFF. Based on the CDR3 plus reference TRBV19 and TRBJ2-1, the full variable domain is DGGITQSPKYLFRKEGQNVTLSCEQNLNHDAMYWYRQDPGQGLRLIYYSQIVNDFQKGDIAEGYSVSREKKESFPLTVTSAQKNPTAFYLCASSITRGGDEQFFGPGTRLTVL.

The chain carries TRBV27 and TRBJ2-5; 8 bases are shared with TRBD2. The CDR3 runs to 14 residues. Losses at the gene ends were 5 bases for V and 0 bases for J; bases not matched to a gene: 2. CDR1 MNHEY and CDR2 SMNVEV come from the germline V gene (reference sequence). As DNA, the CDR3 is TGTGCCAGCAGTGAAGCGGGGGACCAAGAGACCCAGTACTTC. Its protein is CASSEAGDQETQYF.

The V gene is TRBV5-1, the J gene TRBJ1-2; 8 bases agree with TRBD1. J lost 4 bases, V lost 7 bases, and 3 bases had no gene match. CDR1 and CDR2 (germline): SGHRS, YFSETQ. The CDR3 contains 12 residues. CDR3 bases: TGCGCCAGCGTTACAGGGGGCTATGGCTACACCTTC. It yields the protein CASVTGGYGYTF.

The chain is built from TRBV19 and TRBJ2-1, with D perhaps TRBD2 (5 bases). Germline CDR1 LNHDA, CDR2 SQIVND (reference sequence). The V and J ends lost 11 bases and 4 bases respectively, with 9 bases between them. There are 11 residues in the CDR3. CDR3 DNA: TGTGCCGCGTCGGGGTACAATGAGCAGTTCTTC. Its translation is CAASGYNEQFF.

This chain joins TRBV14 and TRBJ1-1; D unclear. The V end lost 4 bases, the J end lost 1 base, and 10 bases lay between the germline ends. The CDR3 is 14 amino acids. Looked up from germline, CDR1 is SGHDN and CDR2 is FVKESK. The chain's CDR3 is CASSLLNTNTEAFF. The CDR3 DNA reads TGTGCCAGCAGCCTGTTAAACACGAACACTGAAGCTTTCTTT.

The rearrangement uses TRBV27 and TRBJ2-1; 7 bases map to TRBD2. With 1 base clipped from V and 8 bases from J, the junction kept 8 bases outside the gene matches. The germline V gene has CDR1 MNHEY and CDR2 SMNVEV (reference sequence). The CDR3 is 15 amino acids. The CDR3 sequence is CASSLLGTAGDEQFF. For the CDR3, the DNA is TGTGCCAGCAGTTTATTGGGGACCGCGGGGGATGAGCAGTTCTTC.

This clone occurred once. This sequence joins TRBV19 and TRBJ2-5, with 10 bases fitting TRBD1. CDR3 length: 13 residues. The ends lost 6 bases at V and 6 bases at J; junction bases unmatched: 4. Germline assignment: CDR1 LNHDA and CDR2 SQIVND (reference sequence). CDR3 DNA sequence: TGTGCCAGTAGCGGACAGGGGGTCAAGACCCAGTACTTC. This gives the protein CASSGQGVKTQYF.

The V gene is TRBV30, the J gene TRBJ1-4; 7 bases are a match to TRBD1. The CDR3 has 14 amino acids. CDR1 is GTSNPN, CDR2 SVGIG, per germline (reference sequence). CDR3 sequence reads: CASTGMGTNEKLFF. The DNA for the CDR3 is TGTGCGTCGACAGGGATGGGGACTAATGAAAAACTGTTTTTT.

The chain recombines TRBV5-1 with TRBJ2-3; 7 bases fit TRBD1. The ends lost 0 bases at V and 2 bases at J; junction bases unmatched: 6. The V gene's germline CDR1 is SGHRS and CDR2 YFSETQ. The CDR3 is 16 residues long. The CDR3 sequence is CASSLAGQQLTDTQYF. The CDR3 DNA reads TGCGCCAGCAGCTTGGCGGGACAGCAACTCACAGATACGCAGTATTTT.

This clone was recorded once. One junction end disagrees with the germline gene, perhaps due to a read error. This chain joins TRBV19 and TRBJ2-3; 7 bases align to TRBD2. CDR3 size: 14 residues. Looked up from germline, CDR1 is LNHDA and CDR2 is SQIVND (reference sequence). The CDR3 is CASSGTVGTGTQYF. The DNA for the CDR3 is TGTGCCAGCAGCGGGACGGTGGGAACAGGTACGCAGTATTTT.

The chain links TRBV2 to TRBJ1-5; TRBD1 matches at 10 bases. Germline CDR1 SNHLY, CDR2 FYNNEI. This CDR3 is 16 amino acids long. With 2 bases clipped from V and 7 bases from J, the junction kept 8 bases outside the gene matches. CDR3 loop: CASSERQGASGQPQHF. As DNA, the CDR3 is TGTGCCAGCAGTGAAAGACAGGGGGCTTCGGGCCAGCCCCAGCATTTT.

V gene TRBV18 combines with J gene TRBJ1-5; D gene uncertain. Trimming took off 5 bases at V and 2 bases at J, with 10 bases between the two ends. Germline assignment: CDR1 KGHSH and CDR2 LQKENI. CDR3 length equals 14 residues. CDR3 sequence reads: CASSEGGGNQPQHF. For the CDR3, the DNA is TGTGCCAGCTCAGAGGGTGGCGGCAATCAGCCCCAGCATTTT.

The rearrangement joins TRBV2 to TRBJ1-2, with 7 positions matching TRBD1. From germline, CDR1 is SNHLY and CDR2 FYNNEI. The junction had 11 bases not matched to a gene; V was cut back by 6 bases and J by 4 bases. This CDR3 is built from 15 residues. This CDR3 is CASSLGQPLGYGYTF. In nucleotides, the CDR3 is TGTGCCAGCAGCCTGGGACAGCCCTTGGGCTATGGCTACACCTTC.

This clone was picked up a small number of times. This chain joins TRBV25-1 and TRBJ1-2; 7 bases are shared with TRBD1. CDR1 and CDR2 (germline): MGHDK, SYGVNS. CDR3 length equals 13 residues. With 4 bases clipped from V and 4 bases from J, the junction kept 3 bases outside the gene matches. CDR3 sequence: CASSGGQIYGYTF. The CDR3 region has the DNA TGTGCCAGCAGTGGGGGACAGATCTATGGCTACACCTTC.

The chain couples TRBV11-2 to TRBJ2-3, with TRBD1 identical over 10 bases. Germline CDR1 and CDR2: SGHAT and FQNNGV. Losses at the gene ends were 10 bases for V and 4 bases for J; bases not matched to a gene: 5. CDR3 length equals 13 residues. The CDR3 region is CATLTGGSDTQYF. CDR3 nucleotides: TGTGCCACCCTGACAGGGGGCTCAGATACGCAGTATTTT.

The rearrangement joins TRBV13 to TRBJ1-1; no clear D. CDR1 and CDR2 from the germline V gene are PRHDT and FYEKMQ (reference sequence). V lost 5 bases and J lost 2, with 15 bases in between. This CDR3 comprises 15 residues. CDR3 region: CASSAGRTDNTEAFF. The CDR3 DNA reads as TGTGCCAGCAGCGCGGGAAGGACGGACAACACTGAAGCTTTCTTT.

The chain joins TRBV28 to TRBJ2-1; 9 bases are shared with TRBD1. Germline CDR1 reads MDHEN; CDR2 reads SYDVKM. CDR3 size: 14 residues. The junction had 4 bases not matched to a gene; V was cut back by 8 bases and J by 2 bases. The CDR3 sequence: CASQTGGPYNEQFF. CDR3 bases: TGTGCCAGCCAGACAGGGGGGCCCTACAATGAGCAGTTCTTC.

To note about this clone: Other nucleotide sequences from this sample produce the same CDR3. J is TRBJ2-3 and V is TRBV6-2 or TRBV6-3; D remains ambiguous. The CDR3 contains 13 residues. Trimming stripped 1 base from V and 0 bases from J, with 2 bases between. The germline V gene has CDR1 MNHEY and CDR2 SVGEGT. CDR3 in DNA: TGTGCCAGCAGTTACTTAAGCACAGATACGCAGTATTTT. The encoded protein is CASSYLSTDTQYF.

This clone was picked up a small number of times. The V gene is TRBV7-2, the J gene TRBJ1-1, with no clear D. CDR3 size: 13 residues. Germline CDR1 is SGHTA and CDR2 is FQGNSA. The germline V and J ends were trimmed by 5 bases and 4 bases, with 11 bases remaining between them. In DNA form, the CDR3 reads TGTGCCAGCAGCCTCCACCCAGGCACTGAAGCTTTCTTT. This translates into CASSLHPGTEAFF.

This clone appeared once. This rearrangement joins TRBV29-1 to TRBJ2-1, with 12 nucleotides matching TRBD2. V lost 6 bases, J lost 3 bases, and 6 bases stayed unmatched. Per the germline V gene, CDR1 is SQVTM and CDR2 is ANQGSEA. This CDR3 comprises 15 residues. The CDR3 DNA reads TGCAGCGTCGACGGACTAGCGGGGAACTACAATGAGCAGTTCTTC. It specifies CSVDGLAGNYNEQFF.